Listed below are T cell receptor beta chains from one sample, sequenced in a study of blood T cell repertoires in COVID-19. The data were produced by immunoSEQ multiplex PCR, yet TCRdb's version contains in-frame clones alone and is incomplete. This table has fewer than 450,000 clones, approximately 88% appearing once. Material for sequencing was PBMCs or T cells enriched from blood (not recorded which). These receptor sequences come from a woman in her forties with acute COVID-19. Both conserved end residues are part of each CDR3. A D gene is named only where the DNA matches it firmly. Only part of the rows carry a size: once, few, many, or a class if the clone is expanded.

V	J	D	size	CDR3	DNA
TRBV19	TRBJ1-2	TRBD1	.	CASSRGQGVYGYTF	TGTGCCAGTAGTAGGGGACAGGGGGTGTATGGCTACACCTTC
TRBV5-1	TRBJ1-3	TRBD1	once	CASSSGQGVGNTIYF	TGCGCCAGCAGCTCGGGACAGGGAGTAGGGAACACCATATATTTT
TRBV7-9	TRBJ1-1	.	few	CASSTTLAGNTEAFF	TGTGCCAGCAGCACCACCCTGGCAGGGAACACTGAAGCTTTCTTT
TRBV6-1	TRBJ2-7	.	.	CASSEARIVSYEQYF	TGTGCCAGCAGTGAAGCGCGAATAGTCTCCTACGAGCAGTACTTC
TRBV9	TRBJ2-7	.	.	CASSTRDNPYEQYF	TGTGCCAGCAGCACCCGGGACAACCCCTACGAGCAGTACTTC
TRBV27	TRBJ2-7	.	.	CASSFGGPKREQYF	TGTGCCAGCAGTTTTGGGGGCCCCAAGCGCGAGCAGTACTTC
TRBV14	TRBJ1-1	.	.	CASRRGPNTEAFF	TGTGCCAGCAGACGAGGGCCTAACACTGAAGCTTTCTTT
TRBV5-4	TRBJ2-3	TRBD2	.	CASSYGTSGGARLVTQYF	TGTGCCAGCAGCTACGGGACTAGCGGGGGGGCTCGTCTCGTCACGCAGTATTTT
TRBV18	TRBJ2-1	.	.	CASSPRVAANNEQFF	TGTGCCAGCTCACCCCGGGTAGCGGCAAACAATGAGCAGTTCTTC
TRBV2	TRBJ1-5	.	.	CASSREGGLQPQHF	TGTGCCAGCAGCCGAGAGGGCGGATTACAGCCCCAGCATTTT
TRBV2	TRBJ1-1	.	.	CASSAPTRQTFF	TGTGCCAGCAGTGCCCCGACAAGGCAAACTTTCTTT
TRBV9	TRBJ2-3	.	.	CASSEPRATSTDTQYF	TGTGCCAGCAGCGAACCGAGGGCTACTAGCACAGATACGCAGTATTTT
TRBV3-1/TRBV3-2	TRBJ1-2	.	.	CASSPKTGSGGYTF	TGTGCCAGCAGCCCCAAGACCGGTTCGGGAGGCTACACCTTC
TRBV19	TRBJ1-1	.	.	CASSTTGNTEAFF	TGTGCCAGTAGTACTACAGGGAACACTGAAGCTTTCTTT
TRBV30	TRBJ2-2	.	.	CAWSRGGGIGELFF	TGTGCCTGGAGCCGGGGAGGGGGAATTGGGGAGCTGTTTTTT
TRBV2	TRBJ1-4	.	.	CASSESGLREKLFF	TGTGCCAGCAGTGAAAGTGGTCTTAGAGAAAAACTGTTTTTT
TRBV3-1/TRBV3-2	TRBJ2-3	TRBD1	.	CASSQERTGSDTQYF	TGTGCCAGCAGCCAAGAAAGGACAGGCTCAGATACGCAGTATTTT
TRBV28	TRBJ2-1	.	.	CASSFRDGNEQFF	TGTGCCAGCAGTTTTCGGGATGGCAATGAGCAGTTCTTC
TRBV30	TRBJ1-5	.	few	CACQSGGAYQPQHF	TGTGCCTGCCAATCGGGGGGCGCTTACCAGCCCCAGCATTTT
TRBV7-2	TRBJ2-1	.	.	CASSFIAEVYNEQFF	TGTGCCAGCAGCTTCATAGCGGAGGTATACAATGAGCAGTTCTTC
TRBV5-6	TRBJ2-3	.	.	CASSAGTADTQYF	TGTGCCAGCAGCGCTGGGACTGCGGATACGCAGTATTTT
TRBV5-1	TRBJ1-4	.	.	CASSRDTPATNEKLFF	TGCGCCAGCAGCAGGGACACTCCTGCAACTAATGAAAAACTGTTTTTT
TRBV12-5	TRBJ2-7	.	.	CASGLSGFGEQYF	TGTGCTAGTGGTTTGTCGGGGTTCGGCGAGCAGTACTTC
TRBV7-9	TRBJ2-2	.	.	CASSLGNTGELFF	TGTGCCAGCAGCTTGGGCAACACCGGGGAGCTGTTTTTT
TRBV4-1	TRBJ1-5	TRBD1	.	CASSQGTGVINQPQHF	TGCGCCAGCAGCCAGGGGACAGGGGTTATTAATCAGCCCCAGCATTTT
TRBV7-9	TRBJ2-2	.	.	CASSPPANTGELFF	TGTGCCAGCAGCCCCCCAGCGAACACCGGGGAGCTGTTTTTT
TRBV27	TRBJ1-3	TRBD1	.	CASSLRQGRENTIYF	TGTGCCAGCAGTTTGAGACAGGGACGAGAAAACACCATATATTTT
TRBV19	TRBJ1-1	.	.	CASSAGVGLTEAFF	TGTGCCAGCTCCGCGGGGGTTGGGCTCACTGAAGCTTTCTTT
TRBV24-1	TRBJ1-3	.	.	CATSDPNAGNTIYF	TGTGCCACCAGTGATCCTAACGCTGGAAACACCATATATTTT
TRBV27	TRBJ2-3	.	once	CASSLGELSTDTQYF	TGTGCCAGCAGTTTAGGGGAGCTTAGCACAGATACGCAGTATTTT
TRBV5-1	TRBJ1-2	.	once	CASSLDSSLGYTF	TGCGCCAGCAGCTTGGACAGCTCTCTCGGCTACACCTTC
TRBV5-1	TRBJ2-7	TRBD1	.	CASSLAGQGGHEQYF	TGCGCCAGCAGCTTGGCTGGACAGGGGGGTCACGAGCAGTACTTC
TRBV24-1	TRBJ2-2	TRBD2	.	CATSAGRGGLSGGELFF	TGTGCCACCAGTGCCGGCCGGGGAGGGCTGAGCGGCGGGGAGCTGTTTTTT
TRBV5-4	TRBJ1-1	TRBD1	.	CASSRPYRGRNTEAFF	TGTGCCAGCAGCCGCCCCTACAGGGGGCGAAACACTGAAGCTTTCTTT
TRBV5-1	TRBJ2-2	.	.	CASSFVQGVAGELFF	TGCGCCAGCAGCTTTGTACAGGGAGTTGCCGGGGAGCTGTTTTTT
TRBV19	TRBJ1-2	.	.	CASSFRSNYGYTF	TGTGCCAGTAGTTTCAGGTCTAACTATGGCTACACCTTC
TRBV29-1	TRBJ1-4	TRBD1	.	CSAKGQGEEKLFF	TGCAGCGCTAAGGGACAGGGTGAGGAAAAACTGTTTTTT
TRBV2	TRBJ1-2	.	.	CASNEGRGYGYTF	TGTGCCAGCAATGAGGGGCGCGGCTATGGCTACACCTTC
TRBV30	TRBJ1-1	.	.	CAWRAREDTEAFF	TGTGCCTGGAGGGCGCGGGAGGACACTGAAGCTTTCTTT
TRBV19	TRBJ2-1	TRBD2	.	CASSIRTSGGEQFF	TGTGCCAGTAGTATCAGGACTAGCGGTGGTGAGCAGTTCTTC
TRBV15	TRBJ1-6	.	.	CATSRGLIRTGNSPLHF	TGTGCCACCAGCAGAGGGCTCATCCGCACGGGTAATTCACCCCTCCACTTT
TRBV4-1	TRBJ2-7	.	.	CASSQESGTAAYEQYF	TGCGCCAGCAGCCAAGAATCAGGGACTGCCGCCTACGAGCAGTACTTC